Shown below are 24 T cell receptor beta chains from a single sample sequenced in a study of response to subunit inactivated influenza vaccine. TCRdb ran MiXCR on the RT-PCR reads and lists one entry per CDR3 protein. This sample has about half a million distinct CDR3 sequences, with about 25% found just once. The source was CD4+ T cells sorted from PBMCs, collected roughly 5 days after vaccination. Receptor source: a man in his fifties or sixties who received an inactivated influenza vaccine.

The chain employs TRBV7-2 and TRBJ2-5; 10 bases align to TRBD1. The V gene end was trimmed by 1 base and the J gene end by 5 bases; junction bases not matched to a gene: 4. Germline V gene lookup returns CDR1 SGHTA and CDR2 FQGNSA. The CDR3 is made up of 15 amino acids. CDR3 loop: CASSLGGGQGETQYF. Written as DNA, the CDR3 is TGTGCCAGCAGCTTAGGAGGGGGACAGGGGGAGACCCAGTACTTC.

This clonotype was seen a handful of times. The chain uses TRBV5-5 and TRBJ2-1; D not resolved. The CDR3 is made up of 15 amino acids. The ends were cut back, 0 bases at V and 2 bases at J, with 9 bases in the middle. Germline V gives CDR1 SGHKS, CDR2 YYEKEE (reference sequence). The CDR3 DNA is TGTGCCAGCAGCTTGGAGGGTGTAGCCTACAATGAGCAGTTCTTC. Residues: CASSLEGVAYNEQFF. Drawing the rest from reference TRBV5-5 and TRBJ2-1, the complete variable domain is DAGVTQSPTHLIKTRGQQVTLRCSPISGHKSVSWYQQVLGQGPQFIFQYYEKEERGRGNFPDRFSARQFPNYSSELNVNALLLGDSALYLCASSLEGVAYNEQFFGPGTRLTVL.

The J gene is TRBJ2-2, the V gene TRBV2; a possible D gene is TRBD1 (6 bases). V lost 2 bases and J 6 bases, leaving 13 bases between the germline ends. The V gene's germline CDR1 is SNHLY and CDR2 FYNNEI. The CDR3 has 15 residues. CDR3 in DNA: TGTGCCAGCAGTGAACGGGAAACAGGGTCCGGGGAGCTGTTTTTT. Its translation is CASSERETGSGELFF.

This clonotype was detected a few times. V usage is TRBV20-1 and J usage is TRBJ2-1; perhaps D is TRBD1 or TRBD2 (5 bases each). Germline-derived CDR1 and CDR2 are DFQATT and SNEGSKA (reference sequence). CDR3 length: 15 residues. The germline V and J ends were trimmed by 3 bases and 0 bases, with 12 bases remaining between them. CDR3 coding DNA: TGCAGTGCTAGCCAGGGACCCAGCTCCTACAATGAGCAGTTCTTC. Its translation is CSASQGPSSYNEQFF.

This clonotype turned up a few times. V and J are TRBV28 and TRBJ1-1; possible D gene TRBD1, 6 bases. The CDR3 sequence is 15 residues long. Germline V lookup: CDR1 MDHEN, CDR2 SYDVKM. Trimming took 7 bases from V and 1 from J, leaving 16 bases between them. The CDR3 nucleotides read TGTGCCAGCACGTCTAGTGGACAGCCGAACACTGAAGCTTTCTTT. Translation gives CASTSSGQPNTEAFF. The full variable domain, with the rest looked up from reference TRBV28 and TRBJ1-1, is DVKVTQSSRYLVKRTGEKVFLECVQDMDHENMFWYRQDPGLGLRLIYFSYDVKMKEKGDIPEGYSVSREKKERFSLILESASTNQTSMYLCASTSSGQPNTEAFFGQGTRLTVV.

The chain combines TRBV7-2 with TRBJ2-6; D ambiguous. This CDR3 is built from 15 residues. The V gene's germline CDR1 is SGHTA and CDR2 FQGNSA. Between the trimmed V and J ends, which lost 4 bases and 4 bases, there was a span of 11 bases. This CDR3 reads CASSYFGPGANVLTF. The CDR3 nucleotides read TGTGCCAGCAGCTACTTCGGCCCGGGGGCCAACGTCCTGACTTTC.

The sample holds a few counts of this clonotype. The J gene is TRBJ2-4, the V gene TRBV5-1; 8 nucleotides agree with TRBD1. J was trimmed by 8 bases and V by 4 bases; bases with no gene match: 2. Germline V gene lookup returns CDR1 SGHRS and CDR2 YFSETQ. This CDR3 is built from 12 residues. The CDR3 sequence is CASSPDRDIQYF. For the CDR3, the DNA is TGCGCCAGCAGCCCGGACAGGGACATTCAGTACTTC.

The chain recombines TRBV3-1 with TRBJ2-7; 8 bases fit TRBD1. Germline V gene data show CDR1 as LGHDT and CDR2 as YNNKEL (reference sequence). The CDR3 runs to 14 residues. V was clipped by 4 bases and J by 5 bases; unmatched bases: 7. In DNA, the CDR3 is TGTGCCAGCAGCCCCTCTTTGGACAGGGACGAGCAGTACTTC. Translated, it gives CASSPSLDRDEQYF.

This clonotype has just a few counts. This chain's CDR3 is CASSRDRGITGELFF. In DNA, the CDR3 is TGTGCCAGCAGCCGGGACAGGGGGATCACCGGGGAGCTGTTTTTT. This chain joins TRBV5-6 and TRBJ2-2; 11 positions agree with TRBD1. Looked up from germline, CDR1 is SGHDT and CDR2 is YYEEEE. This CDR3 region has 15 residues. V gave up 4 bases and J gave up 4 bases; unmatched junction bases: 3.

Ten or more counts support this clonotype. This chain joins TRBV19 and TRBJ2-5; 9 bases are shared with TRBD2. The CDR3 consists of 17 residues. Germline values: CDR1 LNHDA, CDR2 SQIVND (reference sequence). The ends lost 3 bases at V and 4 bases at J; junction bases unmatched: 12. Written as DNA, the CDR3 is TGTGCCAGTAGTATCGGCGACCCTAGCGGGGTTCGAGAGACCCAGTACTTC. Its translation: CASSIGDPSGVRETQYF.

J is TRBJ2-7 and V is TRBV25-1; TRBD1 is a possible D gene (8 bases). CDR1 and CDR2 from the germline V gene are MGHDK and SYGVNS. This CDR3 is 14 amino acids long. V shed 8 bases and J shed 11 bases, with 25 bases lying between them. The DNA of the CDR3 is TGTGCCAGCCCAAGCGGGACAGGCGGCCCCGTGGAGTACTTC. Its translation is CASPSGTGGPVEYF.

This clonotype has ten or more counts. The CDR3 is CSARGGLGNRNEQFF. CDR3 nucleotides: TGCAGTGCTAGAGGGGGACTAGGGAATCGAAATGAGCAGTTCTTC. The V and J genes are TRBV20-1 and TRBJ2-1; 8 nucleotides agree with TRBD2. V lost 1 base, J lost 7 bases, and 9 bases stayed unmatched. The CDR3 is 15 residues long. The germline CDR1 and CDR2 sequences are DFQATT and SNEGSKA (reference sequence).

This clonotype was found many times. The V gene is TRBV12-3 or TRBV12-4, the J gene TRBJ2-7; the D gene is possibly TRBD2 (6 bases). The CDR3 extends over 13 amino acids. V lost 2 bases, J lost 4 bases, and 9 bases lay in between. The CDR3 DNA reads as TGTGCCAGCAGTTTATCGGGGAGGTACGAGCAGTACTTC. Its translation: CASSLSGRYEQYF.

This clonotype was seen at least ten times. V usage is TRBV29-1 and J usage is TRBJ2-5; D remains ambiguous. Trimming pared 3 bases from V and 6 bases from J, leaving 11 bases between. CDR3 size: 12 residues. Germline V gene sequence: CDR1 SQVTM, CDR2 ANQGSEA. In DNA form, the CDR3 reads TGCAGCGTTGATGGGCCTCTCCAGACCCAGTACTTC. Encoded protein: CSVDGPLQTQYF.

The sample holds a few counts of this clonotype. The CDR3 here is CASSGQGFPEAFF. For the CDR3, the DNA is TGTGCCAGCAGCGGACAGGGGTTCCCTGAAGCTTTCTTT. This rearrangement joins TRBV12-3 or TRBV12-4 to TRBJ1-1; 9 bases are a match to TRBD1. The junction had 5 bases not matched to a gene; V was cut back by 6 bases and J by 6 bases. The CDR3 length is 13 residues.

This clonotype came up once. This chain uses TRBV5-1 with TRBJ1-2; TRBD1 matches at 8 bases. The V gene's germline CDR1 is SGHRS and CDR2 YFSETQ. There are 16 residues in the CDR3. V was pared by 4 bases and J by 4 bases, with 12 bases of the junction left unmatched. The CDR3 here is CASSTGTGTAGYGYTF. The CDR3 DNA is TGCGCCAGCAGCACCGGGACAGGCACGGCAGGCTATGGCTACACCTTC.

This clonotype has at least ten counts. The chain is built from TRBV7-3 and TRBJ2-3; 12 bases agree with TRBD2. From germline, CDR1 is SGHTA and CDR2 FQGTGA. V gave up 5 bases and J gave up 4 bases; unmatched junction bases: 4. The CDR3 runs 15 residues. Here the CDR3 DNA reads TGTGCCAGCAGCATCAGACTAGCGGGAGCAGATACGCAGTATTTT. Translating it yields CASSIRLAGADTQYF.

This clonotype was observed a handful of times. Here the CDR3 reads CASSSTGIEQFF. The CDR3 nucleotides read TGTGCCAGCAGCTCTACAGGGATTGAGCAGTTCTTC. The chain employs TRBV11-2 and TRBJ2-1; TRBD1 is a possible D gene (6 bases). The length of the CDR3 is 12 residues. V shed 4 bases and J shed 9 bases, with 10 bases lying between them. Germline CDR1 is SGHAT and CDR2 is FQNNGV.

This clonotype turned up a few times. The rearrangement joins TRBV7-9 to TRBJ2-3; TRBD2 matches 8 bases. The CDR3 consists of 15 residues. J lost 4 bases, V lost 3 bases, and 6 bases had no gene match. The germline V gene has CDR1 SEHNR and CDR2 FQNEAQ (reference sequence). The CDR3: CASSFAGTRADTQYF. The CDR3 DNA reads as TGTGCCAGCAGCTTCGCCGGGACTAGGGCAGATACGCAGTATTTT.

In this sample, this clonotype turned up many times. An end of the junction does not agree with germline; a read error may underlie this. CDR3 nucleotide sequence: TGTGCCAGCAGCTTAGAATGGGGGACCACCTCTTTC. It translates to CASSLEWGTTSF. J is TRBJ2-7 and V is TRBV7-9, with D perhaps being TRBD1 or TRBD2 (5 bases each). The germline V gene encodes CDR1 SEHNR and CDR2 FQNEAQ (reference sequence). This CDR3 comprises 12 residues.

This clonotype was counted many times. This chain joins TRBV29-1 and TRBJ2-7; D is uncertain. Trimming shortened V by 0 bases and J by 2 bases, and 11 bases separated the two germline ends. Germline V lookup: CDR1 SQVTM, CDR2 ANQGSEA. CDR3 size: 14 residues. Here the CDR3 DNA reads TGCAGCGTTGAAGATCAAAGTGGGGCCTACGAGCAGTACTTC. Translated, it gives CSVEDQSGAYEQYF.

In this sample, this clonotype turned up many times. The CDR3 protein is CASSKLPRDRKLWEQYF. The CDR3 DNA is TGTGCCAGCAGCAAGTTACCACGGGACAGGAAGCTCTGGGAGCAGTACTTC. This chain joins TRBV21-1 and TRBJ2-7; the table's D gene call, TRBD1, was not cross checked with the DNA. TRBV21-1 is a listed pseudogene. This CDR3 contains 17 residues.

This clonotype occurred a few times. The chain carries TRBV20-1 and TRBJ2-4; 9 bases fit TRBD1. CDR3 length: 14 amino acids. Trimming at V came to 4 bases and at J to 9 bases, leaving 10 bases not matched to a gene. Germline V CDR1 and CDR2: DFQATT, SNEGSKA (reference sequence). CDR3 nucleotide sequence: TGCAGTGCTACCGGGACAGGGAGTCAGGCCATTCAGTACTTC. Translating it yields CSATGTGSQAIQYF.

The rearrangement links TRBV11-1 to TRBJ2-5; 8 bases agree with TRBD1. The length of the CDR3 is 16 residues. From germline, CDR1 is SGHAT and CDR2 FQDESV (reference sequence). V trimming: 1 base; J trimming: 5 bases; junction bases outside the gene matches: 9. The CDR3 sequence is CASSLERAGGSETQYF. The CDR3 DNA sequence: TGTGCCAGCAGCTTAGAGCGGGCAGGGGGCTCGGAGACCCAGTACTTC. The full variable domain, rest sourced from reference TRBV11-1 and TRBJ2-5, is EAEVAQSPRYKITEKSQAVAFWCDPISGHATLYWYRQILGQGPELLVQFQDESVVDDSQLPKDRFSAERLKGVDSTLKIQPAELGDSAMYLCASSLERAGGSETQYFGPGTRLLVL.